This TCR beta chain was captured in a study of blood T cell repertoires in COVID-19. Study in general: The United States, Italy and Spain were the sources of the acute and convalescent COVID-19 samples.

Authors' analysis steps: Researchers report that nucleated cell counts were estimated from reference gene primer amplification. Profiling relied on immunoSEQ multiplex PCR, and the TCRdb table lists in-frame clones only, not all of them. That table supplies the V and J calls and clone size; D and trimming were determined from the DNA. The sample records roughly 120,000 clones, 90% to 95% being singletons. The Seattle site enrolled patients during active infection and followed them longitudinally. The sequencing input was peripheral blood. The receptor comes from a man aged 50 or older with COVID-19, enrolled during active disease.

The CDR3 protein is CASRTPGQETQYF. CDR3 in DNA: TGTGCCAGCAGGACCCCGGGACAAGAGACCCAGTACTTC. The rearrangement joins TRBV6-5 to TRBJ2-5, with D perhaps TRBD2 (5 bases). V dropped 6 bases and J dropped 2 bases, with 10 bases sitting between them. The CDR3 spans 13 residues. Germline loops: CDR1 MNHEY, CDR2 SVGAGI.